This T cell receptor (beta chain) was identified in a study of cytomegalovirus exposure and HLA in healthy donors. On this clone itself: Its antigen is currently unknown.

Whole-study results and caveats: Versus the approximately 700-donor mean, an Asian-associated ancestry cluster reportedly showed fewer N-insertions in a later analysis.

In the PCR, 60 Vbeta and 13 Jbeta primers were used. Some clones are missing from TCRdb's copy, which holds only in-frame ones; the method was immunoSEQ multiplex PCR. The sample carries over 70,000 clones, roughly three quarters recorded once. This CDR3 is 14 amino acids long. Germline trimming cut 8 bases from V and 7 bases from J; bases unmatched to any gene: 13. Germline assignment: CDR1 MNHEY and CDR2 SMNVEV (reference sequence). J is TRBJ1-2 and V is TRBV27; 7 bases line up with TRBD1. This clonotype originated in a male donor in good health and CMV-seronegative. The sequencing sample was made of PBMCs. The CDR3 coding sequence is TGTGCCAGCGGGGACAGCCTCGTTACCGGTGGCTACACCTTC. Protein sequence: CASGDSLVTGGYTF.